The TCR beta chain under discussion was sequenced for a study of monozygotic twins with inflammatory bowel disease. This CDR3 comprises 16 residues. Germline CDR1 and CDR2: SGHRS and YFSETQ. No DNA is given; TCRdb re-called the 5' RACE reads and lists each CDR3 protein once. Its clone listing holds about 450,000 distinct CDR3 sequences. Material: blood. The chain employs TRBV5-1 and TRBJ1-4; TCRdb's D gene call, TRBD1, goes unchecked for lack of DNA. The TCR comes from a human donor with ulcerative colitis or Crohn's disease, or a healthy co-twin of an affected twin (not recorded which). CDR3 amino acids: CASSSGQGKTNEKLFF.